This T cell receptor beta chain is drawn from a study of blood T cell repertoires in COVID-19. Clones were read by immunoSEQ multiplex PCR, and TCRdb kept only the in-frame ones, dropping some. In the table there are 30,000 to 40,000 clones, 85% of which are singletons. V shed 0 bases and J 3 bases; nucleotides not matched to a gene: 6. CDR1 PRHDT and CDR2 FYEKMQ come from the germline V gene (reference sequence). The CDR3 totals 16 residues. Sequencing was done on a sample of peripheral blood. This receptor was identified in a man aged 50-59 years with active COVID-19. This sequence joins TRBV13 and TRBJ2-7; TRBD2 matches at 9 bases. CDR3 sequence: CASSLGLAGGVYEQYF. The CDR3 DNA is TGTGCCAGCAGCTTAGGCCTTGCGGGGGGGGTCTACGAGCAGTACTTC.